This T cell receptor beta chain originates from a study of T cell changes during pregnancy in multiple sclerosis. The repertoire was sequenced with immunoSEQ multiplex PCR; TCRdb's copy has only in-frame clones and lacks some. The data contain fewer than 70,000 clones, roughly nine tenths of them seen just once; the ten biggest clones take up under 3%. This TCR was sampled from a female donor with multiple sclerosis, enrolled in a pregnancy study. The sequencing used peripheral blood, collected in the first trimester of pregnancy.

The CDR3 DNA is TGCGCCAGCAGCCAAGACCCCGGGCAGCCCCAGCATTTT. It encodes CASSQDPGQPQHF. J is TRBJ1-5 and V is TRBV4-1; D gene unclear. V was pared by 0 bases and J by 7 bases, with 7 bases between. Germline V gene sequence: CDR1 MGHRA, CDR2 YSYEKL. The CDR3 covers 13 residues.